These 32 T cell receptor beta chains came from one sample sequenced in a study of response to subunit inactivated influenza vaccine. TCRdb processed the RT-PCR reads anew with MiXCR; each CDR3 protein has one entry. The sample yields under 550,000 distinct CDR3 sequences, 7.6% seen once. The sample here was PBMCs from blood, taken less than 30 months after vaccination. Receptors were obtained from a man aged 45 to 75 who received an inactivated influenza vaccine.

This clonotype was seen at least ten times. The chain couples TRBV20-1 to TRBJ2-5; D tentatively fits TRBD1 or TRBD2 (5 bases each). Germline CDR1 reads DFQATT; CDR2 reads SNEGSKA (reference sequence). The V and J ends lost 6 bases and 7 bases respectively, with 9 bases between them. The CDR3 extends over 10 amino acids. The CDR3 coding sequence is TGCAGTGCCCTGGGGGTGACCCAGTACTTC. This encodes CSALGVTQYF.

This clonotype was detected many times. This rearrangement joins TRBV30 to TRBJ1-1, with D uncertain. Trimming took off 3 bases at V and 0 bases at J, with 11 bases between the two ends. Germline V lookup: CDR1 GTSNPN, CDR2 SVGIG (reference sequence). This CDR3 contains 14 residues. CDR3 protein: CAWRGGPVNTEAFF. The CDR3 region has the DNA TGTGCCTGGAGGGGAGGGCCGGTGAACACTGAAGCTTTCTTT.

This chain links TRBV3-1 with TRBJ2-4; maybe TRBD2 (6 bases). V was pared by 5 bases and J by 0 bases, with 14 bases between. The CDR3 runs to 16 residues. Germline-derived CDR1 and CDR2 are LGHDT and YNNKEL (reference sequence). CDR3 loop: CASSSGGILAKNIQYF. CDR3 sequence (DNA): TGTGCCAGCAGCTCTGGGGGGATCCTAGCCAAAAACATTCAGTACTTC.

The J gene is TRBJ1-1, the V gene TRBV7-9, with D hard to call. Per the germline V gene, CDR1 is SEHNR and CDR2 is FQNEAQ (reference sequence). This CDR3 has 12 residues. V was pared by 4 bases and J by 10 bases, with 13 bases between. The CDR3 DNA reads as TGTGCCAGCAGCTCCTCCCGGATGAGAGCTTTCTTT. Translating it yields CASSSSRMRAFF.

The sample holds a few counts of this clonotype. The chain couples TRBV6-2 or TRBV6-3 to TRBJ1-5; TRBD1 might be the D (5 bases). There are 14 residues in the CDR3. The V end lost 6 bases, the J end lost 9 bases, and 18 bases lay between the germline ends. Per the germline V gene, CDR1 is MNHEY and CDR2 is SVGEGT. CDR3 coding DNA: TGTGCCAGCAGCCTTGACGGGGCGGTGGGGCCCCAGCATTTT. Amino acids: CASSLDGAVGPQHF.

This clonotype has a count of ten or more. The chain combines TRBV21-1 with TRBJ1-4; TRBD1, as called in the table, went unchecked against the DNA. TRBV21-1 has pseudogene status. CDR3 size: 15 residues. The CDR3 region is CASSNDRGRYEKLFF. The DNA for the CDR3 is TGTGCCAGCAGCAACGACAGGGGAAGATATGAAAAACTGTTTTTT.

The sample holds many counts of this clonotype. This chain connects TRBV3-1 to TRBJ1-1; 7 positions match TRBD1. Germline CDR1 LGHDT, CDR2 YNNKEL (reference sequence). The V segment lost 1 base and the J segment 3 bases; nucleotides outside the gene matches: 2. The CDR3 runs 14 residues. The CDR3 is CASSQAGGYTEAFF. For the CDR3, the DNA is TGTGCCAGCAGCCAAGCAGGGGGATACACTGAAGCTTTCTTT. Based on the CDR3 plus reference TRBV3-1 and TRBJ1-1, the full variable domain is DTAVSQTPKYLVTQMGNDKSIKCEQNLGHDTMYWYKQDSKKFLKIMFSYNNKELIINETVPNRFSPKSPDKAHLNLHINSLELGDSAVYFCASSQAGGYTEAFFGQGTRLTVV.

This sequence joins TRBV5-1 and TRBJ2-3, with D possibly TRBD2 on 6 matching bases. V shed 3 bases and J shed 5 bases, with 16 bases lying between them. The CDR3 covers 15 residues. In germline, CDR1 is SGHRS, CDR2 YFSETQ. The CDR3 region is CASSSRVAVIDTQYF. In DNA, the CDR3 is TGCGCCAGCAGCTCTCGGGTAGCGGTGATAGATACGCAGTATTTT.

This clonotype was seen only a few times. The V call is TRBV27, the J call TRBJ2-5; a weak D match, TRBD2 (7 bases). The CDR3 has 15 amino acids. Germline values: CDR1 MNHEY, CDR2 SMNVEV (reference sequence). V lost 2 bases, J lost 5 bases, and 15 bases lay in between. In DNA, the CDR3 is TGTGCCAGCAGTTTAAGTCGGGGGGCCGGGGAGACCCAGTACTTC. Protein: CASSLSRGAGETQYF.

V is TRBV29-1 and J is TRBJ2-2; tentative D call: TRBD2 (7 bases). Germline V CDR1 and CDR2: SQVTM, ANQGSEA. The CDR3 is made up of 14 amino acids. V dropped 4 bases and J dropped 6 bases, with 15 bases sitting between them. The CDR3 DNA reads TGCAGCGTTGGGTCGGGGGGCGGTGCCGGGGAGCTGTTTTTT. Its protein product is CSVGSGGGAGELFF.

The V call is TRBV6-1, the J call TRBJ2-3; 7 positions agree with TRBD1. This CDR3 spans 13 amino acids. Germline V gene sequence: CDR1 MNHNS, CDR2 SASEGT. V shed 6 bases and J 8 bases; nucleotides not matched to a gene: 8. The CDR3: CASRETGPGTQYF. The CDR3 DNA follows: TGTGCCAGCAGGGAGACAGGGCCAGGTACGCAGTATTTT.

This chain uses TRBV6-1 with TRBJ2-7; 8 nucleotides agree with TRBD1. The CDR3 length is 15 residues. V dropped 6 bases and J dropped 1; count of bases not matched to a gene: 8. The germline CDR1 and CDR2 sequences are MNHNS and SASEGT. DNA of the CDR3: TGTGCCAGCAGAGAGAAAGACAGGGGTTCCTACGAGCAGTACTTC. It codes for CASREKDRGSYEQYF.

The chain employs TRBV7-2 and TRBJ2-3; either TRBD1 or TRBD2 may supply D (6 bases each). CDR1 and CDR2 (germline): SGHTA, FQGNSA. V was shortened by 2 bases and J by 2 bases, with 14 bases between the two germline ends. The CDR3 has 16 residues. CDR3 sequence reads: CASSLWGAQDTDTQYF. The CDR3 nucleotides are TGTGCCAGCAGCTTATGGGGGGCCCAAGACACAGATACGCAGTATTTT.

This sequence joins TRBV6-2 or TRBV6-3 and TRBJ2-5, with D possibly matching TRBD2 (5 bases). Germline loops: CDR1 MNHEY, CDR2 SVGEGT. The CDR3 covers 16 residues. Trimming pared 1 base from V and 0 bases from J, leaving 12 bases between. CDR3 loop: CASSYYRTVYQETQYF. The CDR3 bases are TGTGCCAGCAGTTACTATCGGACTGTGTACCAAGAGACCCAGTACTTC.

This clonotype was counted a few times. The gene calls are TRBV28 and TRBJ1-1; D remains ambiguous. The CDR3 length is 15 residues. V gave up 3 bases and J gave up 4 bases, with 15 bases separating them. Per germline, CDR1 MDHEN and CDR2 SYDVKM. CDR3: CASSFAWMGSTEAFF. The CDR3 DNA follows: TGTGCCAGCAGTTTTGCTTGGATGGGGAGCACTGAAGCTTTCTTT. The variable domain in full, completed from reference TRBV28 and TRBJ1-1, reads DVKVTQSSRYLVKRTGEKVFLECVQDMDHENMFWYRQDPGLGLRLIYFSYDVKMKEKGDIPEGYSVSREKKERFSLILESASTNQTSMYLCASSFAWMGSTEAFFGQGTRLTVV.

This clonotype showed up just a few times. V and J are TRBV4-1 and TRBJ2-3; 15 nucleotides agree with TRBD2. The CDR3 length is 19 residues. V was pared by 6 bases and J by 4 bases, with 14 bases of the junction left unmatched. From germline, CDR1 is MGHRA and CDR2 YSYEKL. CDR3 sequence reads: CASSLGLAGGKASPDTQYF. The CDR3 DNA reads as TGCGCCAGCAGTCTAGGACTAGCGGGGGGGAAAGCTTCTCCAGATACGCAGTATTTT.

This clonotype came up a few times. The V and J genes are TRBV6-1 and TRBJ2-6; no firm D call. CDR1 is MNHNS and CDR2 is SASEGT in the germline V gene. The ends were cut back, 2 bases at V and 0 bases at J, with 14 bases in the middle. This CDR3 is 18 amino acids long. The CDR3 sequence is CASSERTALGSGANVLTF. CDR3 coding DNA: TGTGCCAGCAGTGAACGCACGGCACTTGGCTCTGGGGCCAACGTCCTGACTTTC.

This clonotype was counted many times. The chain links TRBV28 to TRBJ2-5; TRBD2 might be the D (5 bases). This CDR3 spans 15 amino acids. V dropped 3 bases and J dropped 1 base, with 12 bases sitting between them. The germline gives CDR1 MDHEN, CDR2 SYDVKM. The CDR3, as DNA: TGTGCCAGCAGTTTTATGTGGGGAGTCCAAGAGACCCAGTACTTC. Residues: CASSFMWGVQETQYF.

This chain links TRBV20-1 with TRBJ1-2; 8 bases are shared with TRBD1. After removal of 6 bases from V and 6 bases from J, the junction contained 12 bases not matched to a gene. CDR1 is DFQATT and CDR2 is SNEGSKA in the germline V gene (reference sequence). CDR3 size: 14 residues. The CDR3 region is CSARGPGGADGYTF. The CDR3 nucleotides read TGCAGTGCCCGAGGACCAGGGGGCGCAGATGGCTACACCTTC.

This clonotype was counted only a few times. The chain uses TRBV20-1 and TRBJ2-1, with TRBD2 matching 7 bases. Germline loops: CDR1 DFQATT, CDR2 SNEGSKA (reference sequence). After removal of 5 bases from V and 5 bases from J, the junction contained 9 bases not matched to a gene. This CDR3 has 14 amino acids. The CDR3 DNA follows: TGCAGTGCTCCGACTAGCCCAATAGACAATGAGCAGTTCTTC. Protein sequence: CSAPTSPIDNEQFF.

This clonotype was seen more than once but under ten times. The rearrangement links TRBV4-1 to TRBJ2-3; 8 bases agree with TRBD2. V gave up 0 bases and J gave up 5 bases; unmatched junction bases: 7. The length of the CDR3 is 16 residues. Germline V gives CDR1 MGHRA, CDR2 YSYEKL. The CDR3 loop is CASSQDAAGGLDTQYF. CDR3 bases: TGCGCCAGCAGCCAAGATGCCGCGGGGGGTTTAGATACGCAGTATTTT.

The V and J genes are TRBV12-3 or TRBV12-4 and TRBJ1-5; 9 bases map to TRBD1. The CDR3 is made up of 13 amino acids. V was clipped by 10 bases and J by 1 base; unmatched bases: 2. CDR3 bases: TGTGCCACACAGGGGGCAAGCAATCAGCCCCAGCATTTT. This translates into CATQGASNQPQHF.

V is TRBV5-6 and J is TRBJ2-5; TRBD2 might be the D (7 bases). CDR1 and CDR2 (germline): SGHDT, YYEEEE. The CDR3 loop spans 16 amino acids. The V end lost 4 bases, the J end lost 4 bases, and 20 bases lay between the germline ends. CDR3 sequence (DNA): TGTGCCAGCAGCCATAAGGGAGGGGGGGCCGCAGAGACCCAGTACTTC. Its protein product is CASSHKGGGAAETQYF.

There are a few counts of this clonotype. V is TRBV3-1 and J is TRBJ2-7, with TRBD1 matching 9 bases. CDR3 length equals 15 residues. V gave up 4 bases and J gave up 3 bases; unmatched junction bases: 7. CDR1 is LGHDT and CDR2 is YNNKEL in the germline V gene (reference sequence). The CDR3 DNA is TGTGCCAGCAGCCGTCGGACAGGGGCGAACTACGAGCAGTACTTC. It specifies CASSRRTGANYEQYF.

There are a few counts of this clonotype. The chain links TRBV4-3 to TRBJ1-1; D might be TRBD1 (6 bases). The CDR3 runs to 13 residues. The germline V and J ends were trimmed by 4 bases and 3 bases, with 9 bases remaining between them. CDR1 and CDR2 (germline): LGHNA, YSLEER. The CDR3 is CASSRGAHTEAFF. DNA for the CDR3: TGCGCCAGCAGCCGGGGGGCCCACACTGAAGCTTTCTTT.

This clonotype appeared a few times. The V gene is TRBV27, the J gene TRBJ2-7; tentatively, D is TRBD2 (6 bases). The ends were cut back, 5 bases at V and 5 bases at J, with 13 bases in the middle. Germline V gives CDR1 MNHEY, CDR2 SMNVEV (reference sequence). The length of the CDR3 is 13 residues. The CDR3 bases are TGTGCCAGCAGTCCGTCGGGCGGGAACGAGCAGTACTTC. This encodes CASSPSGGNEQYF.

This clonotype was seen only a few times. The rearrangement links TRBV30 to TRBJ1-5; D unresolved. Trimming removed 2 bases at V and 4 bases at J, with 12 bases between. The CDR3 runs 14 residues. Germline assignment: CDR1 GTSNPN and CDR2 SVGIG (reference sequence). The CDR3: CAWSSSAVNQPQHF. The CDR3 DNA follows: TGTGCCTGGAGTTCTTCGGCAGTGAATCAGCCCCAGCATTTT.

This chain links TRBV7-2 with TRBJ2-5; 9 bases align to TRBD1. CDR3 length: 16 amino acids. V shed 5 bases and J 4 bases; nucleotides not matched to a gene: 11. In germline, CDR1 is SGHTA, CDR2 FQGNSA. CDR3 sequence: CASSAPQGARRETQYF. The CDR3 DNA reads TGTGCCAGCAGCGCCCCACAGGGGGCGCGTAGAGAGACCCAGTACTTC.

The sample holds many counts of this clonotype. This sequence joins TRBV12-3 or TRBV12-4 and TRBJ1-1, with 7 bases aligning to TRBD1. CDR3 length: 14 amino acids. The J segment lost 1 base and the V segment lost 6 bases, leaving 5 bases of the junction unmatched. The CDR3 is CASSLRTGNTEAFF. The CDR3 region has the DNA TGTGCCAGCAGCCTTAGGACAGGGAACACTGAAGCTTTCTTT.

This clonotype showed up just a few times. The chain links TRBV12-3 or TRBV12-4 to TRBJ1-1; 9 bases fit TRBD1. The ends lost 7 bases at V and 6 bases at J; junction bases unmatched: 9. This CDR3 contains 14 residues. The CDR3 loop reads CASTPTGGSSEAFF. The CDR3 nucleotides are TGTGCCAGCACCCCGACAGGGGGAAGTTCTGAAGCTTTCTTT.

The V call is TRBV25-1, the J call TRBJ2-4; 11 bases are a match to TRBD2. The germline V gene encodes CDR1 MGHDK and CDR2 SYGVNS. Losses at the gene ends were 8 bases for V and 2 bases for J; bases not matched to a gene: 5. The CDR3 runs to 15 residues. CDR3 sequence reads: CASSIAGGPKNIQYF. CDR3 sequence (DNA): TGTGCCAGCTCTATAGCGGGGGGGCCCAAAAACATTCAGTACTTC.

This clonotype was observed a handful of times. The chain uses TRBV4-3 and TRBJ2-4, with D unresolved. V dropped 2 bases and J dropped 3 bases, with 5 bases sitting between them. From germline, CDR1 is LGHNA and CDR2 YSLEER. This CDR3 spans 13 amino acids. CDR3 sequence reads: CASSQLIKNIQYF. DNA of the CDR3: TGCGCCAGCAGCCAACTTATCAAAAACATTCAGTACTTC.